These 30 T cell receptor beta chains originate from one sample sequenced in a study of T-cell reconstitution after alpha-beta-depleted transplantation in children. Library preparation (for TCRbeta) was performed with unique molecular identifiers. TCRdb redid the calling of the PCR reads with MiXCR, one entry per CDR3 protein. The top ten clones hold 14% of a sample with fewer than 750,000 distinct CDR3 sequences, 20% to 25% of them seen once. The sample consisted of PBMCs, mostly from graft donor cells, taken 360 days after TCRalphabeta/CD19-depleted stem cell transplant. The receptors originated from a boy under two years old who had a stem cell transplant for acute myeloid leukemia, so the T cells may come from the graft donor.

There are many counts of this clonotype. V gene TRBV28 combines with J gene TRBJ2-5; D is unresolved. The V gene's germline CDR1 is MDHEN and CDR2 SYDVKM. The CDR3 length is 15 residues. Deletions cut 5 bases from V and 5 bases from J, with 18 bases between. The CDR3 sequence is CASSHERDSGETQYF. DNA for the CDR3: TGTGCCAGCAGTCACGAACGAGATTCCGGTGAGACCCAGTACTTC.

This clonotype was seen a few times. V gene TRBV20-1 combines with J gene TRBJ1-2; D call uncertain. The CDR3 contains 9 residues. Between the trimmed V and J ends, which lost 6 bases and 4 bases, there was a span of 3 bases. Germline V gene data show CDR1 as DFQATT and CDR2 as SNEGSKA (reference sequence). CDR3 in amino acids: CSATYGYTF. The CDR3 DNA reads TGCAGTGCGACCTATGGCTACACCTTC.

The chain is built from TRBV25-1 and TRBJ2-2; 8 nucleotides align to TRBD1. V shed 6 bases and J 7 bases; nucleotides not matched to a gene: 13. The germline V gene has CDR1 MGHDK and CDR2 SYGVNS. The CDR3 is 16 residues long. The CDR3 sequence: CASRAATGTGGGELFF. For the CDR3, the DNA is TGTGCCAGCAGGGCGGCAACCGGGACAGGCGGCGGGGAGCTGTTTTTT.

This clonotype was counted between two and nine times. This chain uses TRBV20-1 with TRBJ1-5, with 8 bases aligning to TRBD1. CDR3 length equals 15 residues. After removal of 7 bases from V and 0 bases from J, the junction contained 8 bases not matched to a gene. CDR1 is DFQATT, CDR2 SNEGSKA, per germline (reference sequence). CDR3 residues: CSVGTGGYSNQPQHF. The CDR3 coding sequence is TGCAGTGTAGGTACAGGGGGTTATAGCAATCAGCCCCAGCATTTT.

This clonotype was observed a few times. The genes are TRBV6-5 and TRBJ1-2; D gene ambiguous. Looked up from germline, CDR1 is MNHEY and CDR2 is SVGAGI. The CDR3 sequence is 11 residues long. CDR3 sequence (DNA): TGTGGGGTCAGTTCCCACTATGGCTACACCTTC. Amino acid sequence: CGVSSHYGYTF.

The sample holds many counts of this clonotype. The gene calls are TRBV7-9 and TRBJ2-5, with D hard to call. In germline, CDR1 is SEHNR, CDR2 FQNEAQ (reference sequence). The CDR3 loop spans 13 amino acids. V lost 10 bases and J lost 1, with 13 bases in between. The CDR3 loop reads CATAGLTQETQYF. The CDR3 DNA follows: TGTGCCACAGCAGGCCTTACCCAAGAGACCCAGTACTTC.

This clonotype was seen repeatedly, ten times or more. The rearrangement uses TRBV7-9 and TRBJ1-4; D is possibly TRBD1 (5 bases). The germline V gene has CDR1 SEHNR and CDR2 FQNEAQ (reference sequence). The V and J ends lost 2 bases and 7 bases respectively, with 11 bases between them. The length of the CDR3 is 14 residues. The CDR3 protein is CASSLPGTLEKLFF. CDR3 nucleotides: TGTGCCAGCAGCTTACCCGGGACCCTTGAAAAACTGTTTTTT. The whole variable domain, filled in from reference TRBV7-9 and TRBJ1-4, reads DTGVSQNPRHKITKRGQNVTFRCDPISEHNRLYWYRQTLGQGPEFLTYFQNEAQLEKSRLLSDRFSAERPKGSFSTLEIQRTEQGDSAMYLCASSLPGTLEKLFFGSGTQLSVL.

This clonotype has ten or more counts. This chain links TRBV28 with TRBJ2-7; D is undetermined. CDR3 length: 10 amino acids. The V gene lost 10 bases and the J gene lost 5 bases, with 9 bases spanning the gap. Per the germline V gene, CDR1 is MDHEN and CDR2 is SYDVKM. In DNA, the CDR3 is TGTGCCACGTCAGGCGACGAGCAGTACGTC. This translates into CATSGDEQYV.

This clonotype was observed many times. The CDR3 coding sequence is TGCAGTGCTAGGAGGCGGGGAGAGGGCACAGATACGCAGTATTTT. It is translated as CSARRRGEGTDTQYF. The gene calls are TRBV20-1 and TRBJ2-3; D possibly corresponds to TRBD2 (6 bases). The CDR3 contains 15 residues. Germline CDR1 DFQATT, CDR2 SNEGSKA (reference sequence). V was shortened by 3 bases and J by 1 base, with 14 bases between the two germline ends.

The table lists this clonotype with many counts. The genes are TRBV12-3 or TRBV12-4 and TRBJ2-3, with 9 bases aligning to TRBD2. Trimming cost V 3 bases and J 0 bases; bases outside gene matches: 7. This CDR3 contains 17 residues. CDR3 bases: TGTGCCAGCAGTTTTTTTCTTCTAGCGGGGAGCACAGATACGCAGTATTTT. Its translation is CASSFFLLAGSTDTQYF.

Only a few counts were recorded for this clonotype. CDR3 sequence reads: CSAPVRGGQPQHF. As DNA, the CDR3 is TGCAGTGCTCCAGTTAGGGGAGGACAGCCCCAGCATTTT. The chain is built from TRBV20-1 and TRBJ1-5, with D possibly TRBD1 on 5 matching bases. V was cut by 5 bases and J by 7 bases, with 15 bases left in between. Germline V gives CDR1 DFQATT, CDR2 SNEGSKA (reference sequence). The CDR3 sequence is 13 residues long.

V is TRBV20-1 and J is TRBJ2-1; 7 positions match TRBD2. The V gene's germline CDR1 is DFQATT and CDR2 SNEGSKA (reference sequence). The V gene end was trimmed by 1 base and the J gene end by 3 bases; junction bases not matched to a gene: 6. This CDR3 is 15 amino acids long. The CDR3 is CSARGGGPDYNEQFF. As DNA, the CDR3 is TGCAGTGCTAGAGGGGGGGGACCCGACTACAATGAGCAGTTCTTC.

The genes are TRBV12-3 or TRBV12-4 and TRBJ1-1, with no clear D. This CDR3 is built from 12 residues. Trimming removed 2 bases at V and 7 bases at J, with 8 bases between. DNA for the CDR3: TGTGCCAGCAGTTTAAGTCGCCTTGAAGCTTTCTTT. Its protein is CASSLSRLEAFF.

This clonotype was picked up a small number of times. The chain has TRBV29-1 and TRBJ2-1; D unclear. The CDR3 is 15 amino acids. V was pared by 4 bases and J by 0 bases, with 13 bases between. Germline-derived CDR1 and CDR2 are SQVTM and ANQGSEA. The CDR3 sequence: CSVGAEISSYNEQFF. CDR3 bases: TGCAGCGTTGGGGCAGAGATCAGCTCCTACAATGAGCAGTTCTTC.

This clonotype came up many times. This sequence joins TRBV6-1 and TRBJ1-6, with 8 bases aligning to TRBD1. This CDR3 has 15 residues. Germline trimming cut 2 bases from V and 13 bases from J; bases unmatched to any gene: 10. The germline V gene has CDR1 MNHNS and CDR2 SASEGT. The CDR3 nucleotides are TGTGCCAGCAGTGAACCGGGGACAGGAAAGGGGCCCCTCCACTTT. Protein: CASSEPGTGKGPLHF.

Only a few counts were recorded for this clonotype. The rearrangement uses TRBV4-2 and TRBJ2-1; D is possibly TRBD1 (8 bases). Trimming left V 1 base short and J 9 bases short, with 19 bases between. Germline values: CDR1 LGHNA, CDR2 YNFKEQ. This CDR3 has 16 amino acids. The CDR3 is CASSQVGGTGIGEQFF. The CDR3 bases are TGTGCCAGCAGCCAAGTGGGGGGGACAGGTATCGGTGAGCAGTTCTTC.

Concerning this clonotype itself: A much larger clone is a single base away; this may be a read error. The missing conserved phenylalanine or tryptophan at the end of this CDR3 makes a read error likely. V usage is TRBV20-1 and J usage is TRBJ2-1; no definite D call. Germline values: CDR1 DFQATT, CDR2 SNEGSKA (reference sequence). CDR3 size: 13 residues. V lost 1 base, J lost 5 bases, and 9 bases lay in between. This CDR3 reads CSARGPVHNEQFI. CDR3 in DNA: TGCAGTGCTAGAGGACCGGTCCACAATGAGCAGTTCATC.

J is TRBJ2-3 and V is TRBV29-1; 12 positions agree with TRBD2. The length of the CDR3 is 14 residues. V lost 6 bases, J lost 4 bases, and 5 bases stayed unmatched. Germline V gene lookup returns CDR1 SQVTM and CDR2 ANQGSEA. CDR3 protein: CSVRTSGVADTQYF. The CDR3, as DNA: TGCAGCGTGAGGACTAGCGGGGTTGCAGATACGCAGTATTTT.

This clonotype came up many times. The chain recombines TRBV7-2 with TRBJ2-7, with D perhaps being TRBD1 or TRBD2 (6 bases each). The CDR3 runs 14 residues. V was shortened by 5 bases and J by 4 bases, with 15 bases between the two germline ends. Looked up from germline, CDR1 is SGHTA and CDR2 is FQGNSA. The chain's CDR3 is CASSLGGLFYEQYV. DNA of the CDR3: TGTGCCAGCAGCCTGGGGGGCCTATTTTACGAGCAGTACGTC.

This clonotype occurred many times. In nucleotides, the CDR3 is TGTGCCAGCACCCTAATAGGGGCGCGAGGGGATACGCAGTATTTT. This sequence encodes CASTLIGARGDTQYF. V usage is TRBV12-3 or TRBV12-4 and J usage is TRBJ2-3, with D possibly being TRBD1 or TRBD2 (5 bases each). V lost 7 bases and J lost 6, with 20 bases in between. CDR3 length: 15 amino acids.

This clonotype was counted only a few times. The chain couples TRBV27 to TRBJ2-3, with 11 bases matching TRBD1. V shed 5 bases and J 1 base; nucleotides not matched to a gene: 2. Germline V CDR1 and CDR2: MNHEY, SMNVEV (reference sequence). This CDR3 has 15 residues. The CDR3 sequence: CASSEGQGGTDTQYF. The CDR3 nucleotides read TGTGCCAGCAGTGAGGGACAGGGGGGCACAGATACGCAGTATTTT.

The chain carries TRBV20-1 and TRBJ2-1; D is possibly TRBD2 (6 bases). Germline assignment: CDR1 DFQATT and CDR2 SNEGSKA (reference sequence). Trimming took 3 bases from V and 6 from J, leaving 18 bases between them. CDR3 length: 15 residues. CDR3 loop: CSARATGLNFNEQFF. The CDR3, as DNA: TGCAGTGCTAGGGCTACGGGACTTAATTTCAATGAGCAGTTCTTC.

The V and J genes are TRBV5-5 and TRBJ2-1; D could derive from TRBD1 or TRBD2 (6 bases each). V lost 0 bases and J lost 8, with 15 bases in between. Per the germline V gene, CDR1 is SGHKS and CDR2 is YYEKEE (reference sequence). The CDR3 is 15 residues long. The CDR3 DNA follows: TGTGCCAGCAGCTTGGCCAGAGGGGGGCAGGATGAGCAGTTCTTC. Its protein product is CASSLARGGQDEQFF.

This clonotype was observed a few times. The chain recombines TRBV15 with TRBJ2-1; D is undetermined. CDR1 and CDR2 (germline): LNHNV, YYDKDF (reference sequence). Deletions cut 0 bases from V and 5 bases from J, with 5 bases between. CDR3 length: 13 amino acids. CDR3 DNA: TGTGCCACCAGCAGAGACGGAGACAATGAGCAGTTCTTC. Translating gives CATSRDGDNEQFF. The full variable domain, its missing parts supplied by reference TRBV15 and TRBJ2-1, is DAMVIQNPRYQVTQFGKPVTLSCSQTLNHNVMYWYQQKSSQAPKLLFHYYDKDFNNEADTPDNFQSRRPNTSFCFLDIRSPGLGDTAMYLCATSRDGDNEQFFGPGTRLTVL.

Ten or more counts support this clonotype. The rearrangement joins TRBV20-1 to TRBJ2-7; D remains ambiguous. CDR3 length equals 14 residues. V gave up 3 bases and J gave up 0 bases, with 12 bases separating them. The germline gives CDR1 DFQATT, CDR2 SNEGSKA (reference sequence). The CDR3 spells CSASGGFPSYEQYF. For the CDR3, the DNA is TGCAGTGCTAGTGGTGGATTCCCCTCCTACGAGCAGTACTTC.

The gene calls are TRBV4-2 and TRBJ2-5; possibly TRBD2 for D (7 bases). Germline values: CDR1 LGHNA, CDR2 YNFKEQ. Trimming shortened V by 1 base and J by 5 bases, and 14 bases separated the two germline ends. The CDR3 is 15 amino acids. CDR3 protein: CASSQGGGRVETQYF. CDR3 sequence (DNA): TGTGCCAGCAGCCAAGGGGGGGGCCGGGTTGAGACCCAGTACTTC.

The V gene is TRBV5-4, the J gene TRBJ2-1; no clear D gene. In germline, CDR1 is SGHNT, CDR2 YYREEE (reference sequence). The V end was cut by 0 bases, the J end by 14 bases, with 12 bases between. CDR3 length: 12 amino acids. Here the CDR3 reads CASSLDSSIEFF. DNA of the CDR3: TGTGCCAGCAGCTTGGACAGCAGTATAGAGTTCTTC.

This clonotype has ten or more counts. The rearrangement joins TRBV12-3 or TRBV12-4 to TRBJ2-1; 12 bases map to TRBD2. The CDR3 contains 15 residues. J lost 8 bases, V lost 3 bases, and 5 bases had no gene match. The chain's CDR3 is CASSFGLAGGYEQFF. The CDR3 DNA sequence: TGTGCCAGCAGTTTCGGCCTAGCGGGGGGGTATGAGCAGTTCTTC.

This clonotype has a count of ten or more. The chain joins TRBV29-1 to TRBJ1-1; TRBD1 matches at 7 bases. The germline CDR1 and CDR2 sequences are SQVTM and ANQGSEA. This CDR3 has 16 residues. The junction had 11 bases not matched to a gene; V was cut back by 4 bases and J by 0 bases. The CDR3 loop reads CSVVVGTAKMNTEAFF. CDR3 DNA: TGCAGCGTTGTGGTTGGGACAGCTAAAATGAACACTGAAGCTTTCTTT.

V gene TRBV11-2 combines with J gene TRBJ2-5; 7 nucleotides line up with TRBD2. This CDR3 has 14 residues. From germline, CDR1 is SGHAT and CDR2 FQNNGV. The trim removed 5 bases at V and 5 bases at J, leaving 8 bases unmatched. Here the CDR3 reads CASSPNRGVETQYF. DNA for the CDR3: TGTGCCAGCAGCCCGAACCGGGGGGTGGAGACCCAGTACTTC. Based on the CDR3 plus reference TRBV11-2 and TRBJ2-5, the full variable domain is EAGVAQSPRYKIIEKRQSVAFWCNPISGHATLYWYQQILGQGPKLLIQFQNNGVVDDSQLPKDRFSAERLKGVDSTLKIQPAKLEDSAVYLCASSPNRGVETQYFGPGTRLLVL.